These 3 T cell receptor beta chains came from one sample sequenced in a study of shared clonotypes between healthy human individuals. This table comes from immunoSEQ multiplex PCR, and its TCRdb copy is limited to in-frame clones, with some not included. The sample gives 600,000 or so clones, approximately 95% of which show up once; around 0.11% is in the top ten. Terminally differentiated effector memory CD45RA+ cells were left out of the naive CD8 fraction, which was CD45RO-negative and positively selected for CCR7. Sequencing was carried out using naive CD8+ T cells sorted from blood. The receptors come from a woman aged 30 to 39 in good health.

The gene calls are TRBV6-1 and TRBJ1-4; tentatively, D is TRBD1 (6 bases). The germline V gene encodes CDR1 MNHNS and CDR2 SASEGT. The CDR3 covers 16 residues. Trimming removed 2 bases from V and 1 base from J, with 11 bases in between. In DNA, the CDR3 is TGTGCCAGCAGTGAAACTGGGGGCGGAACTAATGAAAAACTGTTTTTT. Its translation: CASSETGGGTNEKLFF.

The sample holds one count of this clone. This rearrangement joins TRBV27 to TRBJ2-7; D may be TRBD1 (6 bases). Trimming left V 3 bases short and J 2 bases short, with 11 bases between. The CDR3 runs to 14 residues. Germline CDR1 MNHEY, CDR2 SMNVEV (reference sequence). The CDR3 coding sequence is TGTGCCAGCAGTTTGCGACAGGCGGCCTACGAGCAGTACTTC. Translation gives CASSLRQAAYEQYF.

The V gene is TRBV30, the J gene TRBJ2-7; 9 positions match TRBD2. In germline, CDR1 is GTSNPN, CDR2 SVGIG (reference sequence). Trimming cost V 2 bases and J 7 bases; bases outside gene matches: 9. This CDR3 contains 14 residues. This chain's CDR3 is CAWSITSGLGEQYF. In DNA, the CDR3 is TGTGCCTGGAGTATTACTAGCGGGTTGGGGGAGCAGTACTTC.